This section outlines one T cell receptor (beta chain) sequence together with its context. This clone was found once. What this receptor recognizes is not known. No much larger clonotype is one base removed from it; base qualities were not supplied. The library was produced with the immunoSEQ multiplex PCR assay. Drawn from immuneACCESS, this table holds only the in-frame rearrangements with V and J called that TCRdb kept. Clones are partly lost; checked studies trace under half to an unresolved V gene and leave the rest unexplained. This sample comprises 55,000 to 70,000 clones, about nine tenths of them detected only once. Of the sample, 2.9% falls within the top ten clones. This specimen comes from a study of T cells after somatic rescue of genetic block (dated by TCRdb to 2020 to 2021). Background on the whole study: What the study looked at was long-term robustness, specifically in a T-cell system that came about through somatic rescue of a genetic block in T-cell development.

CDR1 and CDR2 (SGHAT, FQNNGV) derive from the germline V gene. From the cysteine up to the phenylalanine, the CDR3 has a length of 16 residues. The only DNA kept is the CDR3, 48 bases in frame from the first base. Trimming takes 5 bases off V and 1 base off J; junction bases not matched to a gene: 10. This clonotype originated in a man in his forties. The V gene is TRBV11-2 and the J gene is TRBJ1-1; TRBD1 fits 7 bases in the junction. The sequencing sample was made of peripheral blood mononuclear cells (PBMCs). The sequenced DNA is TGTGCCAGCAGCGTGGCAGGGGGGAGACGGAACACTGAAGCTTTCTTT. It is translated as CASSVAGGRRNTEAFF.